This T cell receptor beta chain appears in the sequencing data of a study of T-cell memory formation after mild COVID-19. Looking at the study overall: Each donor largely had its own TCR clusters.

Ten or more counts support this clonotype. Its antigen remains unidentified. This CDR3 has 16 residues. The germline V and J ends were trimmed by 4 bases and 0 bases, with 10 bases remaining between them. Per the germline V gene, CDR1 is SGHVS and CDR2 is FQNEAQ. Regarding the study as a whole: Pre-infection memory held some responding clones, suggesting pre-existing cross-reactive T cells responded.

TCRdb passed the 5' RACE reads through MiXCR, listing each CDR3 protein once. Of fewer than 700,000 distinct CDR3 sequences listed, roughly 18% are singletons. The material sequenced was PBMCs or a T cell subset sorted from them (not recorded which). The V gene is TRBV7-8, the J gene TRBJ1-6; no clear D. The origin of this receptor is an adult woman who had mild COVID-19 (a few samples of this study predate the infection). Cell type and time point are not known. Written as DNA, the CDR3 is TGTGCCAGCAGCTCGATTACAAGCTCCTATAATTCACCCCTCCACTTT. Its protein product is CASSSITSSYNSPLHF.